These 8 T cell receptor beta chains were all obtained from the same sample, sequenced in a study of blood T cell repertoires in COVID-19. Using immunoSEQ multiplex PCR, the repertoire was profiled, and TCRdb retains in-frame clones only, with some absent. The data contain around 150,000 clones, about 76% of them singletons. Sequencing used peripheral blood. These receptors were taken from a woman aged 60 to 75 with active or convalescent COVID-19.

The chain has TRBV4-1 and TRBJ2-1, with 7 positions matching TRBD2. The CDR3 extends over 15 amino acids. V lost 4 bases and J lost 1; bases outside the gene matches: 4. Germline-derived CDR1 and CDR2 are MGHRA and YSYEKL. The CDR3 here is CASSLGGLSYNEQFF. The CDR3 DNA follows: TGCGCCAGCAGCCTCGGGGGGTTATCCTACAATGAGCAGTTCTTC.

The chain links TRBV7-3 to TRBJ2-1; 13 bases map to TRBD2. Germline V CDR1 and CDR2: SGHTA, FQGTGA. CDR3 size: 16 residues. V dropped 5 bases and J dropped 10; count of bases not matched to a gene: 11. The CDR3 is CASSETGLAGVREQFF. The DNA of the CDR3 is TGTGCCAGCAGCGAAACTGGACTAGCGGGAGTCAGAGAGCAGTTCTTC.

The chain uses TRBV5-1 and TRBJ2-5; the match to TRBD1 covers 9 bases. The V gene's germline CDR1 is SGHRS and CDR2 YFSETQ. The CDR3 has 15 residues. The V segment lost 4 bases and the J segment 5 bases; nucleotides outside the gene matches: 9. CDR3 bases: TGCGCCAGCAGCGGGGGGACAGGGACGGGTGAGACCCAGTACTTC. It translates to CASSGGTGTGETQYF.

The chain combines TRBV27 with TRBJ1-1; D ambiguous. The germline V gene has CDR1 MNHEY and CDR2 SMNVEV (reference sequence). The CDR3 is 14 residues long. V lost 3 bases to trimming and J lost 5 bases, with 13 bases between them. This CDR3 is CASSFRGLRTEAFF. The DNA for the CDR3 is TGTGCCAGCAGTTTCCGCGGGCTAAGGACTGAAGCTTTCTTT.

The rearrangement uses TRBV2 and TRBJ2-7; no firm D call. V dropped 6 bases and J dropped 7 bases, with 10 bases sitting between them. The CDR3 has 11 amino acids. Germline V CDR1 and CDR2: SNHLY, FYNNEI. The CDR3 sequence is CASSVTREQYF. CDR3 in DNA: TGTGCCAGCAGCGTGACACGGGAGCAGTACTTC.

The chain has TRBV6-5 and TRBJ1-1, with D hard to call. V was trimmed by 0 bases and J by 0 bases, leaving 8 bases between them. The CDR3 totals 15 residues. The germline gives CDR1 MNHEY, CDR2 SVGAGI. The CDR3 loop is CASSYSVVMNTEAFF. The CDR3 DNA follows: TGTGCCAGCAGTTACTCGGTAGTTATGAACACTGAAGCTTTCTTT.

V is TRBV10-2 and J is TRBJ2-7; 8 nucleotides match TRBD1. This CDR3 is 14 amino acids long. The junction had 6 bases not matched to a gene; V was cut back by 6 bases and J by 2 bases. Per germline, CDR1 WSHSY and CDR2 SAAADI. CDR3 nucleotides: TGCGCCAGCAGCTTAGACAGGGGTACCTACGAGCAGTACGTC. This gives the protein CASSLDRGTYEQYV.

Concerning this clone itself: Compared with germline, one end of the junction differs, possibly owing to a read error. V gene TRBV29-1 combines with J gene TRBJ1-2; possible D gene TRBD1, 5 bases. The CDR3 spans 16 residues. Germline CDR1 SQVTM, CDR2 ANQGSEA. CDR3 nucleotides: TGCAGCGTAGAAGGGCGTAGGGGAGGAGCTAACTATGGCTACACCTTC. Encoded protein: CSVEGRRGGANYGYTF.